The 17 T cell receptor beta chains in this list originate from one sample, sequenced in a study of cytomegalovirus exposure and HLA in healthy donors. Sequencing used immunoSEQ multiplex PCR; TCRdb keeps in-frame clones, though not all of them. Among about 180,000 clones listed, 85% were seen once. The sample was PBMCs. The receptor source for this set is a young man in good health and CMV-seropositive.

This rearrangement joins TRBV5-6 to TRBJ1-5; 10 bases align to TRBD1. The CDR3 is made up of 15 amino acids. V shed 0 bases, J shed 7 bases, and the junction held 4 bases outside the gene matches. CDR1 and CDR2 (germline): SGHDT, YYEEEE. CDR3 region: CASSLGTGGGQPQHF. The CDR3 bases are TGTGCCAGCAGCTTGGGGACAGGGGGAGGACAGCCCCAGCATTTT.

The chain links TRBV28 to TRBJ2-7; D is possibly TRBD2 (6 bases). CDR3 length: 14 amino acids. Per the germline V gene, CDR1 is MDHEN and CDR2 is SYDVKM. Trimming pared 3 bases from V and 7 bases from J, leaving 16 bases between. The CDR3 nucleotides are TGTGCCAGCAGTTTGGAGGGACGGGAGCGGGAGCAGTACTTC. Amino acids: CASSLEGREREQYF.

CDR3 amino acids: CASSDGTSGFDEQFF. CDR3 DNA sequence: TGTGCCAGCAGTGACGGGACTAGCGGGTTCGATGAGCAGTTCTTC. The J gene is TRBJ2-1, the V gene TRBV27, with 12 positions matching TRBD2. The CDR3 contains 15 residues. CDR1 and CDR2 (germline): MNHEY, SMNVEV (reference sequence). Germline trimming cut 5 bases from V and 8 bases from J; bases unmatched to any gene: 7.

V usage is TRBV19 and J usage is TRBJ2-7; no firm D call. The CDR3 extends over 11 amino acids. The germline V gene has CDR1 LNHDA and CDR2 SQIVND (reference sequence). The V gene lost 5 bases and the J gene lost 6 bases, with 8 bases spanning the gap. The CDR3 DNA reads TGTGCCAGTAGTCAACCAGGCGAGCAGTACTTC. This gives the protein CASSQPGEQYF.

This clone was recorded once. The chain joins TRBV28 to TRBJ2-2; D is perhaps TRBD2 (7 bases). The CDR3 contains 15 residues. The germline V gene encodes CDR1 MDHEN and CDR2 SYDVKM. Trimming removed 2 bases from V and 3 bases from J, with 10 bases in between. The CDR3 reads CASSLRGGYTGELFF. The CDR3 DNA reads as TGTGCCAGCAGTTTAAGGGGGGGTTACACCGGGGAGCTGTTTTTT.

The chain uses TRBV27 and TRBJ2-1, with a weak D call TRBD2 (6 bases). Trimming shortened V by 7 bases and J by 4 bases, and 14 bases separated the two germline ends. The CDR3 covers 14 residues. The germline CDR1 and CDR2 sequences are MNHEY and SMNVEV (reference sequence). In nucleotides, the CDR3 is TGTGCCAGCATTGCGGCGGGAAGGTACAATGAGCAGTTCTTC. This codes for CASIAAGRYNEQFF.

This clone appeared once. The CDR3 loop reads CASSAYLAGGDNEQFF. DNA of the CDR3: TGTGCCAGCAGTGCATACTTAGCGGGAGGGGACAATGAGCAGTTCTTC. The rearrangement joins TRBV6-1 to TRBJ2-1; 11 bases align to TRBD2. Germline V gene lookup returns CDR1 MNHNS and CDR2 SASEGT. The CDR3 is 16 residues long. The ends lost 4 bases at V and 5 bases at J; junction bases unmatched: 7.

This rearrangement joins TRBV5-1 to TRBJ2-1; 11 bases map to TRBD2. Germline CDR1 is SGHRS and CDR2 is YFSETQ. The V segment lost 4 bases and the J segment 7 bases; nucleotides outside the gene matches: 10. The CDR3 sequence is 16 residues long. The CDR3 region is CASSLGLAGGANEQFF. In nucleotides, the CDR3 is TGCGCCAGCAGCCTCGGGTTAGCGGGAGGGGCAAATGAGCAGTTCTTC.

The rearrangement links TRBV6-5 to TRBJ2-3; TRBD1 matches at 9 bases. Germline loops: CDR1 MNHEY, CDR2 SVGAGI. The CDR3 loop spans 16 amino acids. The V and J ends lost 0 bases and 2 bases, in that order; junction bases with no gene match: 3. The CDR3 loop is CASSYSWDRVTDTQYF. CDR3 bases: TGTGCCAGCAGTTACTCTTGGGACAGGGTCACAGATACGCAGTATTTT.

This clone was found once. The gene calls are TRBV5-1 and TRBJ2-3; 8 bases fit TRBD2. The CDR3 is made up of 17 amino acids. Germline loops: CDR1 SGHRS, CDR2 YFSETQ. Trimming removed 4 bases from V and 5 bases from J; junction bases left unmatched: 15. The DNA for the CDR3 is TGCGCCAGCAGCCCCCGCTTACTAGCGGCGTCAATAGATACGCAGTATTTT. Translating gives CASSPRLLAASIDTQYF.

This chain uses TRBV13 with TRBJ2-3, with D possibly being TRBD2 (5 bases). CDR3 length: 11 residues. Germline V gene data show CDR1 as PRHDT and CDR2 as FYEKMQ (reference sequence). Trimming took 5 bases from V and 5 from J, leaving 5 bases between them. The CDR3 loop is CASSEGDTQYF. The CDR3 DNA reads TGTGCCAGCAGCGAGGGAGATACGCAGTATTTT.

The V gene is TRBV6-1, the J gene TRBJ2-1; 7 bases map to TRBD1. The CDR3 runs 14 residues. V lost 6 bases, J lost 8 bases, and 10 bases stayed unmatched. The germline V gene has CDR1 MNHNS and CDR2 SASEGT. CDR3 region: CASRRDRVGDEQFF. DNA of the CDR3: TGTGCCAGCAGGCGAGACAGGGTAGGGGATGAGCAGTTCTTC.

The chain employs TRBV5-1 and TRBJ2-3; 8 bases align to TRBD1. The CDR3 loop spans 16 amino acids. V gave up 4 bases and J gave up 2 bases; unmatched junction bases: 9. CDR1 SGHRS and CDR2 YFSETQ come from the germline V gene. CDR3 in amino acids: CASSPMGTGLTDTQYF. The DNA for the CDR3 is TGCGCCAGCAGCCCGATGGGGACAGGACTCACAGATACGCAGTATTTT.

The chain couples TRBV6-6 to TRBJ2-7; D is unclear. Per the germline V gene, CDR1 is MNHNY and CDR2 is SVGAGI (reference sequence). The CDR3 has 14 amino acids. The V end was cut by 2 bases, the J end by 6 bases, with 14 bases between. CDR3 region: CASSYVEAIGEQYF. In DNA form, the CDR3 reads TGTGCCAGCAGTTACGTTGAGGCGATTGGCGAGCAGTACTTC.

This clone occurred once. CDR3 sequence reads: CASSSDYTGIPYEQYF. For the CDR3, the DNA is TGCGCCAGCAGCTCCGATTACACAGGGATCCCCTACGAGCAGTACTTC. The chain uses TRBV4-1 and TRBJ2-7; D perhaps matches TRBD1 (6 bases). The V gene lost 5 bases and the J gene lost 2 bases, with 19 bases spanning the gap. The CDR3 length is 16 residues. The germline V gene encodes CDR1 MGHRA and CDR2 YSYEKL.

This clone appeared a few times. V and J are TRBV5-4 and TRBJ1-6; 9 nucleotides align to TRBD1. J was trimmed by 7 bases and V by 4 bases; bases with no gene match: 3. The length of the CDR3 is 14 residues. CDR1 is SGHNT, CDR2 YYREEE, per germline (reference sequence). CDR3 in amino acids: CASSNGQGNSPLHF. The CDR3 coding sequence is TGTGCCAGCAGCAACGGACAGGGGAATTCACCCCTCCACTTT.

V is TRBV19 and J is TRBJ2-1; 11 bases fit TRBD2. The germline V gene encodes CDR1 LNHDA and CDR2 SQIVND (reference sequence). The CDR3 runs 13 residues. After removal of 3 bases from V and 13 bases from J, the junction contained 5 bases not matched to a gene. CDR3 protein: CASSITSGSFQFF. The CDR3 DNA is TGTGCCAGTAGTATTACTAGCGGGAGTTTCCAGTTCTTC.